These 28 T cell receptor beta chains were all obtained from the same sample, sequenced in a study of blood T cells in healthy people across ages. Next came a second PCR, run for about 7 to 12 cycles, which used a sample-barcoded 5' primer along with a J-beta primer mix. TCRdb passed the 5' RACE reads through MiXCR, listing each CDR3 protein once. Here the sample spans approximately 1.5 million distinct CDR3 sequences, 30% to 35% being singletons. Sequenced: blood. The receptors were gathered from a woman aged 25 to 45 in good health.

This rearrangement joins TRBV5-1 to TRBJ1-2; 7 bases map to TRBD1. The CDR3 length is 13 residues. Germline CDR1 SGHRS, CDR2 YFSETQ. Losses at the gene ends were 4 bases for V and 6 bases for J; bases not matched to a gene: 6. The CDR3 bases are TGCGCCAGCAGCGCCGACAGGGCTAATGGCTACACCTTC. Its translation is CASSADRANGYTF.

The genes are TRBV9 and TRBJ2-2; TRBD2 might be the D (7 bases). The germline gives CDR1 SGDLS, CDR2 YYNGEE. V lost 4 bases, J lost 2 bases, and 18 bases lay in between. The CDR3 covers 17 residues. CDR3 nucleotide sequence: TGTGCCAGCAGCCCCCAGTCACGGGGGGCAAACACCGGGGAGCTGTTTTTT. This translates into CASSPQSRGANTGELFF.

This chain joins TRBV5-1 and TRBJ2-2; D perhaps matches TRBD2 (5 bases). The CDR3 spans 14 residues. Deletions cut 8 bases from V and 3 bases from J, with 14 bases between. The germline gives CDR1 SGHRS, CDR2 YFSETQ. CDR3 residues: CASSEAGDTGELFF. CDR3 in DNA: TGCGCCAGTAGCGAGGCTGGGGACACCGGGGAGCTGTTTTTT.

This clonotype has only a few counts. The chain couples TRBV13 to TRBJ2-2; 7 bases fit TRBD2. This CDR3 has 16 residues. Germline values: CDR1 PRHDT, CDR2 FYEKMQ (reference sequence). The J segment lost 5 bases and the V segment lost 5 bases, leaving 11 bases of the junction unmatched. The CDR3 here is CASSLRTRSATGELFF. The CDR3 nucleotides are TGTGCCAGCAGCCTGCGGACTAGGAGCGCGACCGGGGAGCTGTTTTTT.

The table lists this clonotype with a few counts. The chain recombines TRBV10-3 with TRBJ2-2; tentatively, D is TRBD1 (5 bases). Trimming removed 10 bases from V and 0 bases from J, with 9 bases in between. The CDR3 length is 13 residues. The germline CDR1 and CDR2 sequences are ENHRY and SYGVKD. CDR3 DNA sequence: TGTGCCACCGCGGACACGAACACCGGGGAGCTGTTTTTT. Protein product: CATADTNTGELFF.

This clonotype was detected only a few times. The CDR3 reads CASSPGGAAGNEQFF. CDR3 DNA sequence: TGTGCCAGCAGTCCCGGGGGGGCTGCCGGTAATGAGCAGTTCTTC. The chain carries TRBV7-6 and TRBJ2-1, with TRBD2 matching over 8 bases. V lost 6 bases to trimming and J lost 7 bases; unmatched junction nucleotides: 11. This CDR3 contains 15 residues. Germline lookup yields CDR1 SGHVS and CDR2 FNYEAQ.

In its sample, this clonotype was seen a few times. The V call is TRBV5-1, the J call TRBJ2-1; TRBD2 aligns across 8 bases. Germline V CDR1 and CDR2: SGHRS, YFSETQ. This CDR3 has 16 residues. V trimming: 1 base; J trimming: 3 bases; junction bases outside the gene matches: 6. This CDR3 reads CASSLQSGGGYNEQFF. The CDR3 region has the DNA TGCGCCAGCAGCTTGCAATCCGGGGGGGGCTACAATGAGCAGTTCTTC.

The CDR3 DNA follows: TGCGCCAGCAGCTTTACTACTAGCGGTATTTACAATGAGCAGTTCTTC. Residues: CASSFTTSGIYNEQFF. The chain couples TRBV5-1 to TRBJ2-1; 8 nucleotides match TRBD2. The CDR3 consists of 16 residues. Per germline, CDR1 SGHRS and CDR2 YFSETQ. J was trimmed by 4 bases and V by 2 bases; bases with no gene match: 8.

The chain employs TRBV28 and TRBJ2-1; D is ambiguous. The CDR3 extends over 16 amino acids. V shed 1 base and J shed 0 bases, with 10 bases lying between them. Per germline, CDR1 MDHEN and CDR2 SYDVKM. The CDR3 is CASSLYVGSSYNEQFF. The CDR3 DNA is TGTGCCAGCAGTTTATACGTGGGAAGCTCCTACAATGAGCAGTTCTTC.

J is TRBJ1-6 and V is TRBV5-1; TRBD1 matches 8 bases. This CDR3 contains 15 residues. CDR1 is SGHRS and CDR2 is YFSETQ in the germline V gene. V lost 2 bases and J lost 5; bases outside the gene matches: 3. This CDR3 is CASSFTGGNNSPLHF. CDR3 bases: TGCGCCAGCAGCTTTACAGGGGGTAATAATTCACCCCTCCACTTT.

This clonotype was picked up a small number of times. The chain joins TRBV19 to TRBJ2-7; D may be TRBD2 (5 bases). The CDR3 covers 18 residues. Germline CDR1 and CDR2: LNHDA and SQIVND (reference sequence). V lost 3 bases and J lost 0, with 21 bases in between. Written as DNA, the CDR3 is TGTGCCAGTAGTATCGCTTCCCCCCGACGGAGGAGCTCCTACGAGCAGTACTTC. This sequence encodes CASSIASPRRRSSYEQYF.

In this sample, this clonotype turned up many times. The rearrangement uses TRBV3-1 and TRBJ2-3; D unclear. CDR3 length equals 14 residues. Trimming removed 4 bases from V and 0 bases from J, with 8 bases in between. Germline assignment: CDR1 LGHDT and CDR2 YNNKEL (reference sequence). CDR3 in DNA: TGTGCCAGCAGCCCGACCTCTAGCACAGATACGCAGTATTTT. This encodes CASSPTSSTDTQYF.

The sample holds a few counts of this clonotype. V usage is TRBV20-1 and J usage is TRBJ2-5, with 11 nucleotides matching TRBD2. Looked up from germline, CDR1 is DFQATT and CDR2 is SNEGSKA (reference sequence). V lost 0 bases, J lost 2 bases, and 2 bases stayed unmatched. The CDR3 runs 15 residues. The CDR3, as DNA: TGCAGTGCTAGAGACGGGACTAGCGGACAAGAGACCCAGTACTTC. Protein product: CSARDGTSGQETQYF.

About this clonotype itself: Mismatch with germline at one junction end may stem from a read error. The genes are TRBV2 and TRBJ2-3; 14 bases match TRBD2. The CDR3 has 18 amino acids. Germline lookup yields CDR1 SNHLY and CDR2 FYNNEI. CDR3 loop: CASSPRFPGLAGADTQYF. In DNA form, the CDR3 reads TGTGCCAGCTCCCCGAGGTTCCCGGGACTAGCGGGGGCAGATACTCAGTATTTT. Filled out from reference TRBV2 and TRBJ2-3, the complete variable domain reads EPEVTQTPSHQVTQMGQEVILRCVPISNHLYFYWYRQILGQKVEFLVSFYNNEISEKSEIFDDQFSVERPDGSNFTLKIRSTKLEDSAMYFCASSPRFPGLAGADTQYFGPGTRLTVL.

A few counts support this clonotype. The chain recombines TRBV10-3 with TRBJ2-4, with a tentative D call TRBD2 (5 bases). V dropped 4 bases and J dropped 6 bases, with 10 bases sitting between them. CDR1 is ENHRY and CDR2 is SYGVKD in the germline V gene. The CDR3 has 13 amino acids. The CDR3 loop is CAISAKGANIQYF. CDR3 nucleotides: TGTGCCATCAGTGCAAAGGGAGCAAACATTCAGTACTTC.

This clonotype was seen a handful of times. Germline and junction disagree at one end, which may indicate a read error. This rearrangement joins TRBV12-3 or TRBV12-4 to TRBJ1-1; D call uncertain. The CDR3 contains 15 residues. The CDR3 nucleotides are TGTGCCAGCAGCAAGCTGGTTGGCGCGAACGCTGAAGCTTTCTTT. It yields the protein CASSKLVGANAEAFF.

This clonotype has more than one count but fewer than ten. This chain joins TRBV6-1 and TRBJ2-7; 7 bases are a match to TRBD1. Germline-derived CDR1 and CDR2 are MNHNS and SASEGT. This CDR3 spans 15 amino acids. The junction had 6 bases not matched to a gene; V was cut back by 2 bases and J by 2 bases. As DNA, the CDR3 is TGTGCCAGCAGTGAATCAACAGGGGATCCCTACGAGCAGTACTTC. Translating it yields CASSESTGDPYEQYF.

This clonotype was counted a few times. The chain uses TRBV3-1 and TRBJ2-5; D is perhaps TRBD2 (5 bases). Germline assignment: CDR1 LGHDT and CDR2 YNNKEL (reference sequence). V was shortened by 1 base and J by 2 bases, with 11 bases between the two germline ends. This CDR3 spans 15 amino acids. The CDR3 nucleotides are TGTGCCAGCAGCCAAGGAGGAGCGGCACAAGAGACCCAGTACTTC. Protein: CASSQGGAAQETQYF.

This clonotype was seen a few times. The chain employs TRBV6-2 or TRBV6-3 and TRBJ2-3; the D gene is possibly TRBD2 (6 bases). CDR1 is MNHEY, CDR2 SVGEGT, per germline. CDR3 size: 19 residues. Deletions cut 2 bases from V and 2 bases from J, with 23 bases between. The CDR3 sequence: CASSYRENHAPSNTDTQYF. In nucleotides, the CDR3 is TGTGCCAGCAGTTACCGGGAGAACCACGCCCCGTCAAACACAGATACGCAGTATTTT.

This clonotype has just a few counts. The gene calls are TRBV6-1 and TRBJ2-5; D might be TRBD1 (5 bases). The germline V gene encodes CDR1 MNHNS and CDR2 SASEGT. There are 15 residues in the CDR3. The V and J ends lost 2 bases and 4 bases respectively, with 14 bases between them. Written as DNA, the CDR3 is TGTGCCAGCAGTGAAAGGGGCCTAATGCGAGAGACCCAGTACTTC. Protein sequence: CASSERGLMRETQYF.

The chain has TRBV5-5 and TRBJ2-4, with D possibly being TRBD2 (6 bases). From germline, CDR1 is SGHKS and CDR2 YYEKEE (reference sequence). The length of the CDR3 is 14 residues. V lost 2 bases, J lost 13 bases, and 19 bases lay in between. The CDR3 here is CASSFDTWARGQYF. The DNA for the CDR3 is TGTGCCAGCAGCTTCGACACCTGGGCTCGGGGGCAGTACTTC.

The chain employs TRBV3-1 and TRBJ1-1; D ambiguous. The germline V and J ends were trimmed by 2 bases and 6 bases, with 10 bases remaining between them. Germline CDR1 is LGHDT and CDR2 is YNNKEL (reference sequence). The CDR3 is 13 amino acids. DNA for the CDR3: TGTGCCAGCAGCCAATTCGGAGTGGCTGAAGCTTTCTTT. Its translation is CASSQFGVAEAFF.

The genes are TRBV2 and TRBJ1-2; no firm D call. There are 15 residues in the CDR3. Trimming pared 4 bases from V and 1 base from J, leaving 13 bases between. Germline CDR1 is SNHLY and CDR2 is FYNNEI. The CDR3 bases are TGTGCCAGCAGTGGCCCCGCGGCAGATAACTATGGCTACACCTTC. Protein sequence: CASSGPAADNYGYTF.

For this clonotype: One end of the junction fails to match germline, which may point to a read error. The chain employs TRBV9 and TRBJ2-2, with 8 bases lining up with TRBD2. The CDR3 sequence is 15 residues long. The V gene's germline CDR1 is SGDLS and CDR2 YYNGEE. The CDR3 loop reads CASSRGGRGTGERFF. The CDR3 DNA reads TGTGCCAGTTCTCGGGGGGGCCGGGGCACCGGGGAGCGGTTTTTT.

As concerns this clonotype: A much larger clone sits a single nucleotide away, making a read error possible. The chain employs TRBV6-2 or TRBV6-3 and TRBJ2-3; no reliable D call. Germline lookup yields CDR1 MNHEY and CDR2 SVGEGT. CDR3 length: 14 residues. V dropped 2 bases and J dropped 1 base, with 7 bases sitting between them. The CDR3 DNA follows: TGTGCCAGCAGTTACGCCGCGGGCACAGATACGCAGTATTTT. It is translated as CASSYAAGTDTQYF.

This clonotype was detected a few times. The chain recombines TRBV12-3 or TRBV12-4 with TRBJ2-5, with D possibly being TRBD2 (6 bases). V was trimmed by 1 base and J by 5 bases, leaving 17 bases between them. CDR3 size: 16 residues. The CDR3 DNA reads TGTGCCAGCAGTTTAGGGGACGCCAACGGAGGGGAGACCCAGTACTTC. It encodes CASSLGDANGGETQYF.

This clonotype has only a few counts. The chain carries TRBV29-1 and TRBJ1-2, with 7 nucleotides matching TRBD1. Losses at the gene ends were 2 bases for V and 3 bases for J; bases not matched to a gene: 6. This CDR3 region has 14 residues. CDR1 and CDR2 from the germline V gene are SQVTM and ANQGSEA. This CDR3 reads CSVEWQGGYYGYTF. The CDR3 bases are TGCAGCGTTGAATGGCAGGGGGGATACTATGGCTACACCTTC. The full variable domain, in which reference TRBV29-1 and TRBJ1-2 provide the parts outside the CDR3, is SAVISQKPSRDICQRGTSLTIQCQVDSQVTMMFWYRQQPGQSLTLIATANQGSEATYESGFVIDKFPISRPNLTFSTLTVSNMSPEDSSIYLCSVEWQGGYYGYTFGSGTRLTVV.

This clonotype was recorded a few times. This CDR3 reads CASSSDPGAILNEQFF. In DNA form, the CDR3 reads TGCGCCAGCAGCTCGGACCCGGGGGCGATTCTCAATGAGCAGTTCTTC. This sequence joins TRBV4-1 and TRBJ2-1; D may correspond to TRBD1 or TRBD2 (6 bases each). From germline, CDR1 is MGHRA and CDR2 YSYEKL. The CDR3 is 16 residues long. The germline V and J ends were trimmed by 5 bases and 6 bases, with 20 bases remaining between them.